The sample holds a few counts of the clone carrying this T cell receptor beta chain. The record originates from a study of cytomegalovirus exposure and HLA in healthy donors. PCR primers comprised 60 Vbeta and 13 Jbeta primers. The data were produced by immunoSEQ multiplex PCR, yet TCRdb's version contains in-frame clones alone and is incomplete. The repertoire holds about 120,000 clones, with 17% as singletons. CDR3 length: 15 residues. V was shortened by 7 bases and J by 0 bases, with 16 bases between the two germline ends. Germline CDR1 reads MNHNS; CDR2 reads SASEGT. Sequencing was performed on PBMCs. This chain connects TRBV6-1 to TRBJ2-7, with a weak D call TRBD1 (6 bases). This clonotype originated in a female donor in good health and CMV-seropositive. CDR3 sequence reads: CASTRSGTISYEQYF. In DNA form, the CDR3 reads TGTGCCAGCACCAGATCCGGGACAATCTCCTACGAGCAGTACTTC.